This T cell receptor beta chain originates from a study of technical replicates of blood from a few donors. Germline loops: CDR1 SGHTA, CDR2 FQGNSA. The CDR3 consists of 14 residues. Trimming took 5 bases from V and 7 from J, leaving 17 bases between them. Profiled with immunoSEQ multiplex PCR; TCRdb holds only in-frame clones, not every one. The sample carries 50,000 to 80,000 clones, 85% to 90% recorded once. This clonotype was obtained from a human donor in good health. Some clones in this sample may be carry-over from other donors' samples. The chain employs TRBV7-2 and TRBJ1-2; D perhaps matches TRBD1 (6 bases). Sequenced material: PBMCs. DNA of the CDR3: TGTGCCAGCAGCCCCTCCGTCACAGGGATTGGCTACACCTTC. It encodes CASSPSVTGIGYTF.